This entry features one T cell receptor (beta chain) sequence. This specimen comes from a study of blood T cell repertoires in COVID-19. As for the study in general: Sites across the United States, Italy and Spain contributed samples from acute and convalescent COVID-19.

Original processing methods: Amplified reference gene primers provided the basis for estimating nucleated cell counts. Here immunoSEQ multiplex PCR was the method, and the copy in TCRdb shows in-frame clones only, minus some. V and J calls and clone size are as listed in that table; D and trimming were resolved from the DNA. Of approximately 390,000 clones detected, around 91% appear once; the ten largest clones hold 6.5% to 7%. Sequenced material: peripheral blood. The source is a man aged 18 to 29 with active or convalescent COVID-19.

The CDR3 bases are TGTGCCAGCAGCGAACAGGGATTAGCTAACTATGGCTACACCTTC. Encoded protein: CASSEQGLANYGYTF. The genes are TRBV9 and TRBJ1-2; a possible D gene is TRBD1 (6 bases). In germline, CDR1 is SGDLS, CDR2 YYNGEE. V was clipped by 3 bases and J by 0 bases, with 12 bases between them. The CDR3 covers 15 residues.